The clone carrying this TCR beta chain has a handful of counts. Germline CDR1 and CDR2: SEHNR and FQNEAQ (reference sequence). V lost 4 bases, J lost 2 bases, and 7 bases stayed unmatched. This CDR3 has 15 residues. The data derive from a study of blood T cell repertoires in COVID-19. Study summary: Samples representing acute and convalescent COVID-19 were sourced from the United States, Italy and Spain. From T cells, B-cell-depleted T cells, or PBMCs came the material, which was cDNA or gDNA.

The Seattle patients joined while their infection was active and were tracked longitudinally afterward. In the source study's methods: For nucleated cells, counts were estimated from reference gene primer amplification. The table came from immunoSEQ multiplex PCR; TCRdb's copy has only in-frame clones and leaves some out. V and J calls and clone size are as listed in that table; D and trimming were resolved from the DNA. Counted here are 210,000 or so clones, around 80% occurring once; the ten biggest clones make up approximately 8%. This chain joins TRBV7-9 and TRBJ2-7; 8 bases match TRBD1. The clonotype comes from a woman aged 80 or over with COVID-19, enrolled during active disease. The sample comprised peripheral blood. Written as DNA, the CDR3 is TGTGCCAGCAGCTCTAGACAGGGGCCAACCTACGAGCAGTACTTC. Protein: CASSSRQGPTYEQYF.